This T cell receptor (beta chain) appears in the sequencing data of a study of PD-1 blockade in classical Hodgkin lymphoma (TCRdb year 2020). Regarding the research as a whole: Nivolumab dosing was 3 mg/kg intravenously every 2 weeks, continuing until either disease progression or unacceptable toxicity. To define a peripheral blood immune signature of response to PD-1 blockade in classical Hodgkin lymphoma, the study combined TCR beta sequencing with CyTOF. The investigation overall reported the following: Patients starting nivolumab less than 1 year after ASCT had lower diversity and were excluded from later analyses to avoid confounding by immune reconstitution. The study was restricted to a single clinical trial cohort, and the causes of repertoire differences, possibly disease activity or prior therapy, were left undefined. Among trial patients, those achieving complete response had baseline diversity similar to that of newly diagnosed patients, while diversity was significantly lower in partial responders and progressors. CD4+ but not CD8+ TCR diversity rose significantly by C4D1 (p=0.0027 vs p=0.16), most apparent in complete responders (p=0.02). Baseline TCR diversity was reported to be lower in newly diagnosed patients than in healthy donors, and even lower in relapsed/refractory patients.

The germline V gene yields SGHTS for CDR1 and YDEGEE for CDR2. The junction shows trimming of 4 bases on V and 9 bases on J, and the gene matches do not reach 5 bases of it. The CDR3 covers 12 residues, taking in both the cysteine and the phenylalanine. CDR3 DNA is the only sequence kept; it has 36 bases, read in frame from the first base. The sample's time point label, in plain terms: cycle 1 day 1 (C1D1), immediately before nivolumab initiation. Every trial patient had relapsed following autologous stem cell transplantation, and prior brentuximab vedotin exposure was what differed among cohorts A, B and C. Using a Miltenyi CD8+ T cell isolation kit, CD8+ T cells were purified from thawed PBMCs through magnetic negative selection. A total of roughly 57 patients with relapsed/refractory classical Hodgkin lymphoma made up the trial cohort, and each patient's best overall response was complete response, partial response or progressive disease. Trial patients were treated with single-agent nivolumab in the multi-cohort phase II CheckMate 205 trial. An independent review committee assessed best overall response by applying the 2007 International Working Group response criteria. Trial PBMCs were obtained immediately prior to nivolumab initiation (C1D1) and on therapy at cycle 2 day 1 and cycle 4 day 1. Peripheral blood was collected in 8 mL Vacutainer Cell Preparation Tubes, from which PBMCs were isolated by centrifugation and then cryopreserved. Purified CD4+ and CD8+ fractions were prepared only for cases where an additional PBMC sample was available. Magnetically labelled cells were depleted on LS columns in a quadroMACS separator, and the flow-through was collected as the purified fraction.

The Qiagen DNeasy kit was used to extract genomic DNA from unsorted PBMCs and from the negatively selected CD4+ and CD8+ fractions. TCR beta CDR3 regions were amplified by immunoSEQ multiplex PCR using primers annealing to V and J segments. Amplification bias was minimized using a synthetic immune receptor repertoire, and residual bias was removed computationally after sequencing. In the paper's pipeline: Repertoire diversity was quantified as the Shannon entropy index using custom Python scripts. Unsorted, CD4+ and CD8+ repertoires were analyzed separately, except in combined analyses where CD4+ and CD8+ sequences were merged in silico. Clonal expansion was defined as at least a 2-fold frequency increase after treatment relative to C1D1, with a pseudocount of 0.5 for undetected baseline clones. Clones with 0 or 1 copy at C1D1 were defined as singleton clones, while clones with 2 or more copies were defined as non-singleton clones. Clones expanded in unsorted samples were annotated as CD4+, CD8+ or unknown by matching protein sequences in sorted samples from the same patient. Wilcoxon tests on paired samples were used to test diversity changes from C1D1 to C4D1. TCRdb mirrors the immuneACCESS table, restricted to in-frame sequences. Some clones are absent from its copies; in checked studies, under half trace to an unresolved V gene, and the reason for the others is unknown. V and J calls and clone size are those listed in that table; D and trimming were worked out from the DNA. In all, the sample holds approximately 4,500 clones, and over 65% of those were seen once. The top ten clonotypes cover approximately 25% of the sample.

With regard to this clone: Its antigen is currently not known. No much larger clone is present one base from it, and per-base qualities are unavailable.

This clonotype was obtained from a human donor with classical Hodgkin lymphoma. Sequenced here: CD8+ T cells from blood, sampled at baseline. The chain links TRBV5-8 with TRBJ2-7, with 9 bases in between that match TRBD1. The CDR3: CASSPDRGWQYF. Read as DNA, the sequence is TGTGCCAGCAGCCCGGACAGGGGATGGCAGTACTTC.